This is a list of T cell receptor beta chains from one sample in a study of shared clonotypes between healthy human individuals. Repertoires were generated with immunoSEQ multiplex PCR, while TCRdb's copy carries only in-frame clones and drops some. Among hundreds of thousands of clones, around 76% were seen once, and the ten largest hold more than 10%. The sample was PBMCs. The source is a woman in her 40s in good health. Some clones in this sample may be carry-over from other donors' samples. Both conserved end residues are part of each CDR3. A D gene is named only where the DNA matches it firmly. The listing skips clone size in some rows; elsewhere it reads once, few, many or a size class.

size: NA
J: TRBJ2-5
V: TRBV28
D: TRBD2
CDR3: CASSFLSGRAQETQYF
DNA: TGTGCCAGCAGTTTTTTAAGCGGGAGGGCCCAAGAGACCCAGTACTTC

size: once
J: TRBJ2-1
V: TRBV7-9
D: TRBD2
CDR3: CASSLARRENNEQFF
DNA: TGTGCCAGCAGCTTAGCACGGCGGGAGAACAATGAGCAGTTCTTC

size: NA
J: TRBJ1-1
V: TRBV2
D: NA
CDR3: CASSDPGAMNTEAFF
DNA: TGTGCCAGCAGCGACCCGGGGGCCATGAACACTGAAGCTTTCTTT

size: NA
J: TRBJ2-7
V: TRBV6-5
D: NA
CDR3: CASCLGPAYEQYF
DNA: TGTGCCAGCTGCCTAGGACCTGCCTACGAGCAGTACTTC

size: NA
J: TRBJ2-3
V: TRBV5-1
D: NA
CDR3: CASSLAFRFQMRVADTQYF
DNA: TGCGCCAGCAGCTTGGCTTTTCGGTTCCAGATGAGAGTCGCAGATACGCAGTATTTT

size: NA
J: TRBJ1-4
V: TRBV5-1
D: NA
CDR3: CASSLGYATNEKLFF
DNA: TGCGCCAGCAGCTTGGGATATGCAACTAATGAAAAACTGTTTTTT

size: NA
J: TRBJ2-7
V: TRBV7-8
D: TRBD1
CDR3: CASSLTGTGPHEQYF
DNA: TGTGCCAGCAGCTTAACCGGGACAGGGCCGCACGAGCAGTACTTC

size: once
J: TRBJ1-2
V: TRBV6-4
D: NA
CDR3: CASSDSRAGNYGYTF
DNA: TGTGCCAGCAGTGACTCCAGGGCGGGTAACTATGGCTACACCTTC

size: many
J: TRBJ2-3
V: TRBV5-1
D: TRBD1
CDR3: CASSLRTGGLTDTQYF
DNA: TGCGCCAGCAGCTTGCGAACAGGGGGACTCACAGATACGCAGTATTTT

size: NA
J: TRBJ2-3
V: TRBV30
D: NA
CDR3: CAWSVGRQPTDTQYF
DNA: TGTGCCTGGAGTGTAGGAAGACAACCAACAGATACGCAGTATTTT

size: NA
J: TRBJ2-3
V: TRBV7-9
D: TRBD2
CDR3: CASSQLAGEDTQYF
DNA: TGTGCCAGCAGCCAACTAGCGGGCGAGGATACGCAGTATTTT

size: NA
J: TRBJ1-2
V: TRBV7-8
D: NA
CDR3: CASSPSIGGYTF
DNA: TGTGCCAGCAGCCCATCTATCGGGGGCTACACCTTC

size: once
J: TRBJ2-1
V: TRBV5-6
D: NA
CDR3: CASSSGSSYNEQFF
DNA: TGTGCCAGCAGCTCAGGGAGCTCCTACAATGAGCAGTTCTTC

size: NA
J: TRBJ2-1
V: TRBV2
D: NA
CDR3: CAISGSGGYNEQFF
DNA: TGTGCCATCAGCGGTAGCGGAGGGTACAATGAGCAGTTCTTC

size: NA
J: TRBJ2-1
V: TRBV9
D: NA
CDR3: CASSDQGSHNEQFF
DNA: TGTGCCAGCAGCGATCAGGGGTCTCACAATGAGCAGTTCTTC

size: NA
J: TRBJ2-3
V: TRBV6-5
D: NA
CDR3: CASSDPNTQYF
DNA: TGTGCCAGCAGTGACCCAAATACGCAGTATTTT

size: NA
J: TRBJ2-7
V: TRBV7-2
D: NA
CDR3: CASSLARGREQYF
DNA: TGTGCCAGCAGCTTAGCGCGGGGGCGCGAGCAGTACTTC

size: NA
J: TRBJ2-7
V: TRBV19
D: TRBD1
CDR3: CASSIDRTGGLDEQYF
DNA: TGTGCCAGTAGTATAGATAGAACAGGGGGCCTGGACGAGCAGTACTTC

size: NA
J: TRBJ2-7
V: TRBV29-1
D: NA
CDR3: CSVGLVASYEQYF
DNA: TGCAGCGTTGGCTTGGTCGCCTCCTACGAGCAGTACTTC

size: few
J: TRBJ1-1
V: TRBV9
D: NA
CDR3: CASSVTAMNTEAFF
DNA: TGTGCCAGCAGCGTAACGGCGATGAACACTGAAGCTTTCTTT

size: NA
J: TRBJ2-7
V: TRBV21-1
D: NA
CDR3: CASSRGTSGTYEQYF
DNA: TGTGCCAGCAGCAGGGGGACTAGCGGGACCTACGAGCAGTACTTC

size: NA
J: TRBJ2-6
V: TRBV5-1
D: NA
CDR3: CASSPDGSGANVLTF
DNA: TGCGCCAGCAGCCCGGACGGCTCTGGGGCCAACGTCCTGACTTTC

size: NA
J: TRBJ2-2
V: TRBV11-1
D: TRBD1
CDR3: CASNPGGRGMDNTGELFF
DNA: TGTGCCAGCAACCCAGGTGGCAGGGGGATGGATAACACCGGGGAGCTGTTTTTT

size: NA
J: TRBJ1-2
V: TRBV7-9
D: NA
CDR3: CASSGRRDAYGYTF
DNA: TGTGCCAGCAGCGGTCGGCGGGACGCCTATGGCTACACCTTC

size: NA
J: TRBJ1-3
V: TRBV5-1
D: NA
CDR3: CASSPGPGNTIYF
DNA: TGCGCCAGCAGCCCCGGGCCGGGAAACACCATATATTTT

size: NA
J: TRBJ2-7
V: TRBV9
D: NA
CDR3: CASSVGQAPVYEQYF
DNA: TGTGCCAGCAGCGTAGGGCAGGCCCCGGTCTACGAGCAGTACTTC

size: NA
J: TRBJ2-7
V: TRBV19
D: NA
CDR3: CASSIRLARTYEQYF
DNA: TGTGCCAGTAGTATAAGGCTAGCGCGGACCTACGAGCAGTACTTC

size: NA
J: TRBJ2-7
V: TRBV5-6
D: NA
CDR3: CASSPGAHEQYF
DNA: TGTGCCAGCAGCCCCGGAGCCCACGAGCAGTACTTC

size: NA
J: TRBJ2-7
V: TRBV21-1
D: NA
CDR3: CASSPGTGCEQYF
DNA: TGTGCCAGCAGCCCAGGGACAGGGTGCGAGCAGTACTTC

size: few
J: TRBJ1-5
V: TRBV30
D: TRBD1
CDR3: CAWRTPGQGRQPQHF
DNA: TGTGCCTGGAGGACACCTGGACAGGGTAGGCAGCCCCAGCATTTT

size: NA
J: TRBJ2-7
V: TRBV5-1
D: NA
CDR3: CASSLAGGLDEQYF
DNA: TGCGCCAGCAGCTTGGCCGGGGGGCTCGACGAGCAGTACTTC

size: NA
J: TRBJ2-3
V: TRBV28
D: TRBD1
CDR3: CASSAPGGGTDTQYF
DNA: TGTGCCAGCAGTGCTCCAGGGGGCGGCACAGATACGCAGTATTTT

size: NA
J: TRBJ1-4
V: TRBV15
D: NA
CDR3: CATSRGQTADNEKLFF
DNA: TGTGCCACCAGCAGAGGTCAAACGGCGGATAATGAAAAACTGTTTTTT

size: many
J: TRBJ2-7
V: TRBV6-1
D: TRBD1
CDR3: CASRRGTGAEQYF
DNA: TGTGCCAGCAGGCGAGGGACAGGGGCCGAGCAGTACTTC

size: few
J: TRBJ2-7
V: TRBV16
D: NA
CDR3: CASRLVAWAREQYF
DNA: TGTGCCAGCAGACTAGTCGCCTGGGCCCGCGAGCAGTACTTC

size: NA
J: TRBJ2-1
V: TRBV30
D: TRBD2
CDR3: CAWTIGTSGRSAYNEQFF
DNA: TGTGCCTGGACTATCGGGACTAGCGGGAGATCAGCCTACAATGAGCAGTTCTTC

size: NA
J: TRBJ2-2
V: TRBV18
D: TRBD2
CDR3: CASSRSGRGGGELFF
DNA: TGTGCCAGCTCACGGAGCGGGAGAGGCGGCGGGGAGCTGTTTTTT

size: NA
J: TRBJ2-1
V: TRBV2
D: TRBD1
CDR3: CASTREGAGEQFF
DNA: TGTGCCAGCACCCGAGAGGGGGCTGGGGAGCAGTTCTTC

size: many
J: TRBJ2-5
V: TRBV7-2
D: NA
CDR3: CASSLEGLATQYF
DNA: TGTGCCAGCAGCTTAGAAGGGCTAGCGACCCAGTACTTC

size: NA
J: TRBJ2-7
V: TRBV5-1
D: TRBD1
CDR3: CASSSTGGNYEQYF
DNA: TGCGCCAGCAGCTCTACAGGGGGTAACTACGAGCAGTACTTC

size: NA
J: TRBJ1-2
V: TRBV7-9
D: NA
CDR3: CASSSRANYGYTF
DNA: TGTGCCAGCAGCTCAAGGGCTAACTATGGCTACACCTTC